A single sample gave rise to the 20 T cell receptor beta chains below, sequenced in a study of cytomegalovirus exposure and HLA in healthy donors. The PCR made use of 60 Vbeta and 13 Jbeta primers. Repertoires were generated with immunoSEQ multiplex PCR, while TCRdb's copy carries only in-frame clones and drops some. The sample records about 130,000 clones, 82% being singletons. The sample taken for sequencing was PBMCs. The receptors were sampled from a male donor in good health and CMV-seropositive.

This chain uses TRBV2 with TRBJ2-2; a possible D gene is TRBD1 (5 bases). CDR1 is SNHLY and CDR2 is FYNNEI in the germline V gene. CDR3 length: 16 residues. Trimming pared 2 bases from V and 5 bases from J, leaving 15 bases between. CDR3 sequence (DNA): TGTGCCAGCAGTGAATTTAGGGGCTCGGATACCGGGGAGCTGTTTTTT. Translating it yields CASSEFRGSDTGELFF.

A single count supports this clone. The V gene is TRBV7-8, the J gene TRBJ2-1; no clear D. The CDR3 runs to 16 residues. The ends were cut back, 1 base at V and 0 bases at J, with 10 bases in the middle. Germline CDR1 is SGHVS and CDR2 is FQNEAQ. CDR3 bases: TGTGCCAGCAGCTTAGGCGGCGTCCGCTCCTACAATGAGCAGTTCTTC. Encoded protein: CASSLGGVRSYNEQFF.

This sequence joins TRBV4-1 and TRBJ2-7; 12 bases fit TRBD1. Germline-derived CDR1 and CDR2 are MGHRA and YSYEKL. After removal of 0 bases from V and 6 bases from J, the junction contained 6 bases not matched to a gene. This CDR3 contains 16 residues. The CDR3 DNA reads TGCGCCAGCAGCCAAGATCCCGGGACAGGGGGCCGCGAGCAGTACTTC. Amino acid sequence: CASSQDPGTGGREQYF.

The V call is TRBV4-3, the J call TRBJ1-4, with 12 bases lining up with TRBD1. Looked up from germline, CDR1 is LGHNA and CDR2 is YSLEER. J was trimmed by 5 bases and V by 0 bases; bases with no gene match: 10. The CDR3 contains 19 residues. CDR3 nucleotide sequence: TGCGCCAGCAGCCAAGAAGACCTCCGGGACAGGGGGCCAAATGAAAAACTGTTTTTT. It translates to CASSQEDLRDRGPNEKLFF.

This clone appeared a single time. The chain uses TRBV5-4 and TRBJ1-3; D perhaps matches TRBD1 (6 bases). Trimming left V 4 bases short and J 5 bases short, with 16 bases between. Germline values: CDR1 SGHNT, CDR2 YYREEE (reference sequence). CDR3 size: 15 residues. The CDR3 DNA reads TGTGCCAGCAGCAACGCTGCGGACAGCCGAAACACCATATATTTT. It codes for CASSNAADSRNTIYF.

CDR3 bases: TGTGCCAGCAGCGTAGAGGACTTCGGAAACACCATATATTTT. Translated: CASSVEDFGNTIYF. V and J are TRBV9 and TRBJ1-3; D remains ambiguous. CDR1 is SGDLS and CDR2 is YYNGEE in the germline V gene. The CDR3 spans 14 residues. Trimming pared 0 bases from V and 4 bases from J, leaving 8 bases between. Full variable domain (outside the CDR3, taken from reference TRBV9 and TRBJ1-3): DSGVTQTPKHLITATGQRVTLRCSPRSGDLSVYWYQQSLDQGLQFLIQYYNGEERAKGNILERFSAQQFPDLHSELNLSSLELGDSALYFCASSVEDFGNTIYFGEGSWLTVV.

This clone was picked up a small number of times. V and J are TRBV10-2 and TRBJ2-3, with 10 bases matching TRBD2. Germline trimming cut 2 bases from V and 3 bases from J; bases unmatched to any gene: 5. The CDR3 totals 16 residues. Looked up from germline, CDR1 is WSHSY and CDR2 is SAAADI. CDR3 in amino acids: CASSEGSGRQTDTQYF. CDR3 DNA: TGCGCCAGCAGTGAGGGTAGCGGGAGGCAGACAGATACGCAGTATTTT.

This chain links TRBV7-2 with TRBJ1-2; 10 bases are a match to TRBD1. The CDR3 length is 15 residues. The germline gives CDR1 SGHTA, CDR2 FQGNSA. V was pared by 5 bases and J by 5 bases, with 8 bases of the junction left unmatched. The CDR3 DNA follows: TGTGCCAGCAGCCCCGACAGGGGGCAGGGGTATGGCTACACCTTC. Translating gives CASSPDRGQGYGYTF.

This chain uses TRBV27 with TRBJ2-7, with 8 bases lining up with TRBD1. The CDR3 totals 14 residues. Unmatched junction bases numbered 7, after V lost 2 bases and J lost 7 bases. Germline V gene lookup returns CDR1 MNHEY and CDR2 SMNVEV (reference sequence). The CDR3 here is CASSLIGQGNEQYF. As DNA, the CDR3 is TGTGCCAGCAGTTTAATTGGACAGGGCAATGAGCAGTACTTC.

This clone was counted once. This chain joins TRBV5-6 and TRBJ2-7, with 11 bases aligning to TRBD2. Trimming removed 3 bases from V and 4 bases from J; junction bases left unmatched: 6. The CDR3 runs 15 residues. Germline CDR1 and CDR2: SGHDT and YYEEEE. CDR3 in amino acids: CASSSGLAGFYEQYF. For the CDR3, the DNA is TGTGCCAGCAGCTCTGGACTAGCGGGTTTTTACGAGCAGTACTTC. Looking up the rest from reference TRBV5-6 and TRBJ2-7 gives the full variable domain: DAGVTQSPTHLIKTRGQQVTLRCSPKSGHDTVSWYQQALGQGPQFIFQYYEEEERQRGNFPDRFSGHQFPNYSSELNVNALLLGDSALYLCASSSGLAGFYEQYFGPGTRLTVT.

The V gene is TRBV28, the J gene TRBJ2-7; TRBD2 matches 8 bases. The J segment lost 7 bases and the V segment lost 1 base, leaving 6 bases of the junction unmatched. Per germline, CDR1 MDHEN and CDR2 SYDVKM. The CDR3 has 14 amino acids. The CDR3 DNA reads TGTGCCAGCAGTTTATCGGGACTAGTAAAGGAGCAGTACTTC. Its translation: CASSLSGLVKEQYF.

The genes are TRBV6-6 and TRBJ2-1, with a weak D call TRBD1 (6 bases). Per the germline V gene, CDR1 is MNHNY and CDR2 is SVGAGI (reference sequence). V was shortened by 4 bases and J by 4 bases, with 14 bases between the two germline ends. This CDR3 comprises 15 residues. The CDR3 region is CASSSVGGGYNEQFF. The DNA for the CDR3 is TGTGCCAGCAGTTCTGTTGGGGGCGGGTACAATGAGCAGTTCTTC.

In nucleotides, the CDR3 is TGTGCTAGTGGTCGCGGACTAGCGGGAGACGGTGAGCAGTTCTTC. The encoded protein is CASGRGLAGDGEQFF. The rearrangement links TRBV12-5 to TRBJ2-1; TRBD2 agrees at 13 bases. Germline V gene sequence: CDR1 LGHNT, CDR2 FRNRAP. V dropped 5 bases and J dropped 9; count of bases not matched to a gene: 7. The CDR3 length is 15 residues.

V usage is TRBV9 and J usage is TRBJ1-1, with D unresolved. This CDR3 comprises 15 residues. The V end was cut by 3 bases, the J end by 5 bases, with 17 bases between. CDR1 and CDR2 from the germline V gene are SGDLS and YYNGEE. CDR3 nucleotides: TGTGCCAGCAGCGGAGCCGGCACTGGAGGAACTGAAGCTTTCTTT. Encoded protein: CASSGAGTGGTEAFF.

The chain joins TRBV27 to TRBJ2-5, with 7 bases identical to TRBD1. This CDR3 comprises 14 residues. Germline CDR1 MNHEY, CDR2 SMNVEV (reference sequence). V was pared by 7 bases and J by 4 bases, with 9 bases of the junction left unmatched. In DNA form, the CDR3 reads TGTGCCAGCAATAGACAGGGCGTGACAGAGACCCAGTACTTC. This sequence encodes CASNRQGVTETQYF.

The chain couples TRBV27 to TRBJ1-2, with a weak D call TRBD1 (5 bases). The V and J ends lost 2 bases and 3 bases respectively, with 7 bases between them. CDR3 length: 13 amino acids. CDR1 and CDR2 (germline): MNHEY, SMNVEV (reference sequence). CDR3 nucleotides: TGTGCCAGCAGTTTAAGCAGGGACTATGGCTACACCTTC. Its translation: CASSLSRDYGYTF.

The chain combines TRBV11-2 with TRBJ2-1; 10 positions match TRBD2. Trimming at V came to 3 bases and at J to 4 bases, leaving 15 bases not matched to a gene. The length of the CDR3 is 19 residues. Germline CDR1 is SGHAT and CDR2 is FQNNGV. The CDR3 nucleotides are TGTGCCAGCAGCTTTTGGGCCCTTTTGGCTAGCGGGAGTTACAATGAGCAGTTCTTC. It encodes CASSFWALLASGSYNEQFF.

This clone was seen just once. The chain couples TRBV5-1 to TRBJ2-5, with 7 bases that match TRBD1. Per germline, CDR1 SGHRS and CDR2 YFSETQ. There are 13 residues in the CDR3. V lost 4 bases and J lost 10; bases outside the gene matches: 10. CDR3 loop: CASSMGQSALQYF. CDR3 coding DNA: TGCGCCAGCAGCATGGGACAGTCAGCTCTCCAGTACTTC.

The V call is TRBV28, the J call TRBJ2-2, with a weak D call TRBD1 (6 bases). Germline loops: CDR1 MDHEN, CDR2 SYDVKM. This CDR3 spans 15 amino acids. Deletions cut 7 bases from V and 2 bases from J, with 14 bases between. CDR3 in DNA: TGTGCCAGCACGCCCAGGGGTCACAACACCGGGGAGCTGTTTTTT. Translation: CASTPRGHNTGELFF.

The V gene is TRBV10-3, the J gene TRBJ2-1; 9 bases match TRBD2. This CDR3 region has 15 residues. Germline loops: CDR1 ENHRY, CDR2 SYGVKD. Losses at the gene ends were 1 base for V and 8 bases for J; bases not matched to a gene: 6. This chain's CDR3 is CAISEWREGRYEQFF. The DNA of the CDR3 is TGTGCCATCAGTGAGTGGCGGGAGGGCCGGTATGAGCAGTTCTTC.